This T cell receptor beta chain was documented in a study of T cell changes during pregnancy in multiple sclerosis. Germline CDR1 and CDR2: MNHNS and SASEGT. The CDR3 is made up of 15 amino acids. The V segment lost 7 bases and the J segment 4 bases; nucleotides outside the gene matches: 9. Clones were read by immunoSEQ multiplex PCR, and TCRdb kept only the in-frame ones, dropping some. There are fewer than 40,000 clones in the sample; 90% occur only once, and 0.35% to 0.4% lies in the top ten. The chain links TRBV6-1 to TRBJ1-2; 10 bases map to TRBD1. This specimen consisted of CD4+ T cells from peripheral blood mononuclear cells, obtained in the second trimester of pregnancy. The clonotype comes from a female donor with multiple sclerosis, enrolled in a pregnancy study. The CDR3 region is CASNIWTGGTYGYTF. CDR3 sequence (DNA): TGTGCCAGCAACATATGGACAGGGGGAACCTATGGCTACACCTTC.